This record concerns one T cell receptor beta chain sequence. These data are taken from a study of blood T cell repertoires in COVID-19. The germline V gene encodes CDR1 MNHNY and CDR2 SVGAGI (reference sequence). The CDR3 extends over 12 amino acids. The V and J ends lost 7 bases and 6 bases, in that order; junction bases with no gene match: 4. Profiled with immunoSEQ multiplex PCR; TCRdb holds only in-frame clones, not every one. This sample carries roughly 350,000 clones, roughly 90% of them seen once, and the ten largest clones take 3.5% to 4%. Input material: peripheral blood. This TCR was sampled from a woman between 45 and 65 years old with active or convalescent COVID-19. J is TRBJ2-7 and V is TRBV6-6; 9 positions agree with TRBD1. CDR3 coding DNA: TGTGCCAGCATCGGGACAGGGATCGAGCAGTACTTC. It encodes CASIGTGIEQYF.